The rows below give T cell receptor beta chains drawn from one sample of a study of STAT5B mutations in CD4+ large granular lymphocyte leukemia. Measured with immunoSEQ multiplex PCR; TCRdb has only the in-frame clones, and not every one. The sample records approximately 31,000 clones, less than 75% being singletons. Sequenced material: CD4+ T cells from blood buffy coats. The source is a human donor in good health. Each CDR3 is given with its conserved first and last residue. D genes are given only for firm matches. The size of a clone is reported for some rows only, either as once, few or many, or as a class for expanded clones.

CDR3 protein: CASSFRQNTGELFF
CDR3 DNA: TGTGCCAGCAGCTTTAGACAAAACACCGGGGAGCTGTTTTTT
clone size: few
D gene: -
V gene: TRBV7-9
J gene: TRBJ2-2

CDR3 protein: CAWEIRGEQYF
CDR3 DNA: TGTGCCTGGGAGATCAGGGGCGAGCAGTACTTC
clone size: -
D gene: -
V gene: TRBV30
J gene: TRBJ2-7

CDR3 protein: CASTELGLRDQPQHF
CDR3 DNA: TGTGCCAGCACCGAACTGGGACTGAGGGATCAGCCCCAGCATTTT
clone size: few
D gene: -
V gene: TRBV2
J gene: TRBJ1-5

CDR3 protein: CASSLALGGGAPHEQFF
CDR3 DNA: TGTGCCAGCAGCTTAGCGTTGGGGGGGGGCGCCCCCCATGAGCAGTTCTTC
clone size: -
D gene: -
V gene: TRBV7-2
J gene: TRBJ2-1

CDR3 protein: CATSRDTGISNQPQHF
CDR3 DNA: TGTGCCACCAGCAGAGATACGGGGATTAGCAATCAGCCCCAGCATTTT
clone size: once
D gene: -
V gene: TRBV15
J gene: TRBJ1-5

CDR3 protein: CASSYRGADTEAFF
CDR3 DNA: TGTGCCAGCAGTTACCGGGGGGCGGACACTGAAGCTTTCTTT
clone size: few
D gene: -
V gene: TRBV6-5
J gene: TRBJ1-1

CDR3 protein: CASTLRLAGVGELFF
CDR3 DNA: TGTGCCAGCACCCTTCGACTAGCGGGGGTCGGGGAGCTGTTTTTT
clone size: few
D gene: TRBD2
V gene: TRBV7-9
J gene: TRBJ2-2

CDR3 protein: CASRIQETQYF
CDR3 DNA: TGTGCCAGCAGGATTCAAGAGACCCAGTACTTC
clone size: -
D gene: -
V gene: TRBV28
J gene: TRBJ2-5

CDR3 protein: CASSIGQVYGYTF
CDR3 DNA: TGTGCCAGTAGTATAGGACAAGTCTATGGCTACACCTTC
clone size: -
D gene: -
V gene: TRBV19
J gene: TRBJ1-2

CDR3 protein: CASSPTGRDETQYF
CDR3 DNA: TGCGCCAGCAGTCCCACCGGGAGGGATGAGACCCAGTACTTC
clone size: -
D gene: TRBD2
V gene: TRBV5-1
J gene: TRBJ2-5

CDR3 protein: CASSEMRGLATEAFF
CDR3 DNA: TGTGCCAGCAGTGAAATGAGGGGGCTGGCTACTGAAGCTTTCTTT
clone size: -
D gene: TRBD1
V gene: TRBV2
J gene: TRBJ1-1

CDR3 protein: CASSLTPGTSGGTGIEQYF
CDR3 DNA: TGCGCCAGCAGCTTAACTCCCGGGACTAGCGGGGGGACAGGGATCGAGCAGTACTTC
clone size: once
D gene: TRBD2
V gene: TRBV5-1
J gene: TRBJ2-7

CDR3 protein: CASSRTGVQTDTQYF
CDR3 DNA: TGTGCCAGCAGTCGGACAGGGGTTCAAACAGATACGCAGTATTTT
clone size: -
D gene: TRBD1
V gene: TRBV6-5
J gene: TRBJ2-3

CDR3 protein: CASSDHSTDTQYF
CDR3 DNA: TGTGCCAGCAGTGACCATAGCACAGATACGCAGTATTTT
clone size: once
D gene: -
V gene: TRBV6-1
J gene: TRBJ2-3

CDR3 protein: CASSSILGTDTQYF
CDR3 DNA: TGTGCCAGCAGCTCGATACTAGGGACAGATACGCAGTATTTT
clone size: -
D gene: -
V gene: TRBV7-2
J gene: TRBJ2-3

CDR3 protein: CASSVEEGRRQYF
CDR3 DNA: TGTGCCAGCAGCGTAGAGGAAGGGCGGAGGCAGTACTTC
clone size: -
D gene: -
V gene: TRBV9
J gene: TRBJ2-7

CDR3 protein: CASSPQGTPGGYTF
CDR3 DNA: TGTGCCAGCAGCCCCCAGGGGACCCCCGGCGGCTACACCTTC
clone size: -
D gene: -
V gene: TRBV7-2
J gene: TRBJ1-2

CDR3 protein: CATAALGSNSPLHF
CDR3 DNA: TGTGCCACCGCCGCGCTTGGGTCTAATTCACCCCTCCACTTT
clone size: few
D gene: -
V gene: TRBV19
J gene: TRBJ1-6

CDR3 protein: CASSIRAFYGYTF
CDR3 DNA: TGTGCCAGCAGCATCAGGGCCTTCTATGGCTACACCTTC
clone size: -
D gene: -
V gene: TRBV9
J gene: TRBJ1-2

CDR3 protein: CASSTTRDGAYEQYF
CDR3 DNA: TGTGCCAGCAGCACGACCCGGGACGGAGCCTACGAGCAGTACTTC
clone size: once
D gene: -
V gene: TRBV7-2
J gene: TRBJ2-7

CDR3 protein: CASSRDRVGTEAFF
CDR3 DNA: TGTGCCAGCAGTCGAGACAGGGTGGGAACTGAAGCTTTCTTT
clone size: -
D gene: TRBD1
V gene: TRBV7-2
J gene: TRBJ1-1

CDR3 protein: CASSHLTSGSSYNEQFF
CDR3 DNA: TGTGCCAGCAGCCATCTGACTAGCGGGAGCTCCTACAATGAGCAGTTCTTC
clone size: -
D gene: TRBD2
V gene: TRBV5-5
J gene: TRBJ2-1

CDR3 protein: CASSLSEVTGADTQYF
CDR3 DNA: TGTGCCAGTAGTCTTTCCGAAGTTACAGGGGCAGATACGCAGTATTTT
clone size: medium-sized
D gene: TRBD1
V gene: TRBV19
J gene: TRBJ2-3

CDR3 protein: CASSPQGATTYEQYF
CDR3 DNA: TGTGCCAGCAGTCCACAGGGGGCCACAACCTACGAGCAGTACTTC
clone size: -
D gene: TRBD1
V gene: TRBV27
J gene: TRBJ2-7

CDR3 protein: CASSLATGRGTGELFF
CDR3 DNA: TGCGCCAGCAGCTTGGCGACAGGGCGGGGCACCGGGGAGCTGTTTTTT
clone size: -
D gene: -
V gene: TRBV5-1
J gene: TRBJ2-2

CDR3 protein: CASSPQRGGVRADEQYF
CDR3 DNA: TGTGCCAGCAGCCCACAGCGGGGAGGGGTAAGGGCGGACGAGCAGTACTTC
clone size: few
D gene: TRBD2
V gene: TRBV5-4
J gene: TRBJ2-7

CDR3 protein: CASSPGTDWGVNQPQHF
CDR3 DNA: TGTGCCAGCAGCCCCGGGACGGATTGGGGGGTTAATCAGCCCCAGCATTTT
clone size: -
D gene: -
V gene: TRBV5-5
J gene: TRBJ1-5

CDR3 protein: CASSSAATGNTIYF
CDR3 DNA: TGTGCCAGCAGCTCCGCAGCGACTGGAAACACCATATATTTT
clone size: -
D gene: -
V gene: TRBV7-8
J gene: TRBJ1-3

CDR3 protein: CASSPRTGRDYGYTF
CDR3 DNA: TGTGCCAGCAGCCCGCGGACAGGGCGGGACTATGGCTACACCTTC
clone size: -
D gene: TRBD1
V gene: TRBV7-2
J gene: TRBJ1-2

CDR3 protein: CASSLDVRASGNQETQYF
CDR3 DNA: TGCGCCAGCAGCTTGGACGTGAGGGCTAGCGGGAATCAAGAGACCCAGTACTTC
clone size: -
D gene: TRBD2
V gene: TRBV5-1
J gene: TRBJ2-5

CDR3 protein: CASSLAIYSPNTEAFF
CDR3 DNA: TGCGCCAGCAGCTTGGCAATTTACTCGCCGAACACTGAAGCTTTCTTT
clone size: few
D gene: -
V gene: TRBV5-1
J gene: TRBJ1-1

CDR3 protein: CASSNSQGSQPQHF
CDR3 DNA: TGTGCCAGTAGTAATAGCCAGGGCAGCCAGCCCCAGCATTTT
clone size: -
D gene: -
V gene: TRBV19
J gene: TRBJ1-5

CDR3 protein: CASSRFYEQYF
CDR3 DNA: TGTGCCAGCAGCCGCTTCTACGAGCAGTACTTC
clone size: few
D gene: -
V gene: TRBV14
J gene: TRBJ2-7

CDR3 protein: CASSSLGRGNSPLHF
CDR3 DNA: TGTGCCAGTAGTTCGCTTGGCAGGGGTAATTCACCCCTCCACTTT
clone size: -
D gene: -
V gene: TRBV19
J gene: TRBJ1-6

CDR3 protein: CASSLAGGLSYNEQFF
CDR3 DNA: TGTGCCAGCAGCCTAGCGGGGGGTCTCTCCTACAATGAGCAGTTCTTC
clone size: once
D gene: TRBD2
V gene: TRBV7-2
J gene: TRBJ2-1

CDR3 protein: CASTILGVNTGELFF
CDR3 DNA: TGCGCCAGCACCATCTTAGGGGTTAACACCGGGGAGCTGTTTTTT
clone size: -
D gene: -
V gene: TRBV5-1
J gene: TRBJ2-2

CDR3 protein: CASSQDLPGVKNIQYF
CDR3 DNA: TGCGCCAGCAGCCAAGATCTCCCAGGGGTAAAAAACATTCAGTACTTC
clone size: -
D gene: -
V gene: TRBV4-1
J gene: TRBJ2-4

CDR3 protein: CASSQDPAQPQHF
CDR3 DNA: TGCGCCAGCAGCCAAGACCCGGCGCAGCCCCAGCATTTT
clone size: -
D gene: -
V gene: TRBV4-1
J gene: TRBJ1-5

CDR3 protein: CASSLAPDPKTTEAFF
CDR3 DNA: TGTGCCAGCAGCTTAGCCCCTGACCCAAAAACCACTGAAGCTTTCTTT
clone size: -
D gene: -
V gene: TRBV7-7
J gene: TRBJ1-1

CDR3 protein: CASSLGRVSGNTIYF
CDR3 DNA: TGTGCCAGCAGCTTGGGACGGGTCTCTGGAAACACCATATATTTT
clone size: once
D gene: -
V gene: TRBV7-2
J gene: TRBJ1-3

CDR3 protein: CASSPRTVNGYTF
CDR3 DNA: TGTGCCAGCAGCCCGAGGACAGTTAATGGCTACACCTTC
clone size: -
D gene: -
V gene: TRBV7-2
J gene: TRBJ1-2

CDR3 protein: CASSLEGRNYGYTF
CDR3 DNA: TGTGCCAGCAGCCTGGAAGGGCGTAACTATGGCTACACCTTC
clone size: -
D gene: -
V gene: TRBV5-4
J gene: TRBJ1-2

CDR3 protein: CASSPAGGYRYGYTF
CDR3 DNA: TGTGCCAGCAGCCCAGCAGGGGGCTATCGGTATGGCTACACCTTC
clone size: -
D gene: TRBD1
V gene: TRBV28
J gene: TRBJ1-2

CDR3 protein: CASSSSGGPVDQYF
CDR3 DNA: TGTGCCAGTAGTTCCAGCGGGGGCCCCGTAGACCAGTACTTC
clone size: -
D gene: TRBD2
V gene: TRBV19
J gene: TRBJ2-5

CDR3 protein: CASSQTGGGETQYF
CDR3 DNA: TGTGCCAGCAGCCAAACAGGGGGCGGGGAGACCCAGTACTTC
clone size: -
D gene: TRBD1
V gene: TRBV9
J gene: TRBJ2-5

CDR3 protein: CASSLGPYEGNEQFF
CDR3 DNA: TGTGCCAGCAGTTTAGGGCCCTACGAGGGCAATGAGCAGTTCTTC
clone size: -
D gene: -
V gene: TRBV27
J gene: TRBJ2-1

CDR3 protein: CASSLDRGLREQYF
CDR3 DNA: TGTGCCAGCAGCTTAGATCGGGGGCTCCGCGAGCAGTACTTC
clone size: -
D gene: -
V gene: TRBV11-2
J gene: TRBJ2-7

CDR3 protein: CASSFGGQGVEQYF
CDR3 DNA: TGTGCCAGCAGCTTCGGGGGACAGGGGGTCGAGCAGTACTTC
clone size: -
D gene: TRBD1
V gene: TRBV5-4
J gene: TRBJ2-7

CDR3 protein: CASSLDVYNSPLHF
CDR3 DNA: TGTGCCAGCAGCTTAGACGTCTATAATTCACCCCTCCACTTT
clone size: -
D gene: -
V gene: TRBV11-2
J gene: TRBJ1-6

CDR3 protein: CASSPTRTGSTDTQYF
CDR3 DNA: TGTGCCAGCAGCCCCACACGGACAGGTAGCACAGATACGCAGTATTTT
clone size: -
D gene: TRBD1
V gene: TRBV5-4
J gene: TRBJ2-3

CDR3 protein: CAWGNDRGLGNTIYF
CDR3 DNA: TGTGCCTGGGGAAATGACAGGGGACTTGGAAACACCATATATTTT
clone size: -
D gene: TRBD1
V gene: TRBV30
J gene: TRBJ1-3

CDR3 protein: CASSSSGGSTEAFF
CDR3 DNA: TGTGCCAGCAGTTCCTCGGGCGGGAGCACTGAAGCTTTCTTT
clone size: -
D gene: -
V gene: TRBV6-6
J gene: TRBJ1-1

CDR3 protein: CASSPIGGVYEQYF
CDR3 DNA: TGTGCCAGCAGCCCGATCGGGGGGGTGTACGAGCAGTACTTC
clone size: once
D gene: TRBD2
V gene: TRBV6-6
J gene: TRBJ2-7

CDR3 protein: CASSEPGTASTDTQYF
CDR3 DNA: TGTGCCAGCAGCGAACCCGGGACAGCCAGCACAGATACGCAGTATTTT
clone size: -
D gene: TRBD1
V gene: TRBV5-6
J gene: TRBJ2-3

CDR3 protein: CATPRRGPLNDEQFF
CDR3 DNA: TGTGCCACCCCTAGGAGGGGCCCCCTTAACGATGAGCAGTTCTTC
clone size: -
D gene: -
V gene: TRBV7-9
J gene: TRBJ2-1

CDR3 protein: CASSIDPRQRTYEQCF
CDR3 DNA: TGTGCCAGTAGTATAGACCCGAGGCAGCGCACCTACGAGCAGTGCTTC
clone size: -
D gene: -
V gene: TRBV19
J gene: TRBJ2-7

CDR3 protein: CASSDGEPSTDTQYF
CDR3 DNA: TGTGCCAGCAGTGATGGAGAACCTAGCACAGATACGCAGTATTTT
clone size: once
D gene: -
V gene: TRBV2
J gene: TRBJ2-3

CDR3 protein: CAISETDNQPQHF
CDR3 DNA: TGTGCCATCAGTGAGACAGACAATCAGCCCCAGCATTTT
clone size: -
D gene: -
V gene: TRBV10-3
J gene: TRBJ1-5